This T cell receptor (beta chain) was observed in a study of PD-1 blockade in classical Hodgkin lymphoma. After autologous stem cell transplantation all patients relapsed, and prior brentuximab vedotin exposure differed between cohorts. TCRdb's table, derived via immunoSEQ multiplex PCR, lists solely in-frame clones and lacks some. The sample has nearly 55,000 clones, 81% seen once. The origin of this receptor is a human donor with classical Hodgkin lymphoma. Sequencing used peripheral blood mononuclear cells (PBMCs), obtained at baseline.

This CDR3 reads CASSHRGGNTEAFF. CDR3 DNA: TGCGCCAGCAGCCACAGGGGAGGGAACACTGAAGCTTTCTTT. This chain connects TRBV4-1 to TRBJ1-1, with D perhaps matching TRBD1 (6 bases). The CDR3 spans 14 residues. The V end lost 3 bases, the J end lost 1 base, and 9 bases lay between the germline ends. Germline V gene sequence: CDR1 MGHRA, CDR2 YSYEKL.